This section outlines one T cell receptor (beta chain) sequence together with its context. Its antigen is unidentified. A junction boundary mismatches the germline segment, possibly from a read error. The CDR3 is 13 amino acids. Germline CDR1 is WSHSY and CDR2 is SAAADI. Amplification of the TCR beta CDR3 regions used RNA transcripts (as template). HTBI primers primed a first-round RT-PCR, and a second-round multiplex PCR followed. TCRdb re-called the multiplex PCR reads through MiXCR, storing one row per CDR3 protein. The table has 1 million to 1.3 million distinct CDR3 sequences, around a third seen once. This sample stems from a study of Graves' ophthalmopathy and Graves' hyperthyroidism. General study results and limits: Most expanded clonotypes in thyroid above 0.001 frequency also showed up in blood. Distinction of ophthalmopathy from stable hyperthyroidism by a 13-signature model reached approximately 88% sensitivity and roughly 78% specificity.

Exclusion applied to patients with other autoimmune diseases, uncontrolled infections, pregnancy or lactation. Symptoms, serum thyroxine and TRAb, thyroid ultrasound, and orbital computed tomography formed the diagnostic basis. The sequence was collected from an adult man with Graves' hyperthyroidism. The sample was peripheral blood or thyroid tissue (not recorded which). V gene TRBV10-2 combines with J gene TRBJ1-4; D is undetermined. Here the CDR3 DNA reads TGCGCCTGCAGCGCCCGAGGGTATGAAAAACTGTTTTTT. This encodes CACSARGYEKLFF.